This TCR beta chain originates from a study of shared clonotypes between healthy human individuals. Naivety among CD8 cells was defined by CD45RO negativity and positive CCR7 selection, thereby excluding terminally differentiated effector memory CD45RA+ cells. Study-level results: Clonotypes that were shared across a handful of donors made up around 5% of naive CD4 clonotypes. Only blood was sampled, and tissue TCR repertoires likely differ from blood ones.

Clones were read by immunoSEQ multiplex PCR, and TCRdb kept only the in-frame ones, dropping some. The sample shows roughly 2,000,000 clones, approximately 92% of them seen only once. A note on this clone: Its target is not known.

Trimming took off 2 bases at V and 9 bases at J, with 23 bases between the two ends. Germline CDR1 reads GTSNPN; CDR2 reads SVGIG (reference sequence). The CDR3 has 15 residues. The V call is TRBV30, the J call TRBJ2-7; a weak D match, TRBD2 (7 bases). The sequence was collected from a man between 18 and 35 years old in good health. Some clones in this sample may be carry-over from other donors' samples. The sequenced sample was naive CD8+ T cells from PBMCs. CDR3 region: CAWSPGGHRPTRQYF. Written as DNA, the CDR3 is TGTGCCTGGAGTCCGGGGGGACACAGACCTACGAGGCAGTACTTC.